The clone carrying this T cell receptor beta chain is labeled as medium-sized (0.01 to 0.1%). The record originates from a study of liver allograft versus peripheral blood T cells. Study context: Repertoires of T cell receptors in transplanted livers were compared with recipients' peripheral blood repertoires.

TCRdb ran MiXCR on the reads and lists one entry per CDR3 protein. This table holds fewer than 15,000 distinct CDR3 sequences, under 20% found once. Germline-derived CDR1 and CDR2 are KGHSH and LQKENI. CDR3 size: 14 residues. V lost 0 bases to trimming and J lost 3 bases, with 8 bases between them. This clonotype was obtained from a human patient who had a liver transplant. A subset of T cells may come from the graft donor. The chain combines TRBV18 with TRBJ1-1, with D unclear. DNA for the CDR3: TGTGCCAGCTCACCACCGAGTGTAGACACTGAAGCTTTCTTT. Translation gives CASSPPSVDTEAFF. Full variable domain (outside the CDR3, taken from reference TRBV18 and TRBJ1-1): NAGVMQNPRHLVRRRGQEARLRCSPMKGHSHVYWYRQLPEEGLKFMVYLQKENIIDESGMPKERFSAEFPKEGPSILRIQQVVRGDSAAYFCASSPPSVDTEAFFGQGTRLTVV.